This is a list of T cell receptor beta chains from one sample in a study of T cell responses to AZD1222 COVID-19 vaccine. Some clones are missing from TCRdb's copy, which holds only in-frame ones; the method was immunoSEQ multiplex PCR. The data hold roughly 100,000 clones, with 70% to 90% observed a single time. The sample here was peripheral blood, taken 28 days after the second AZD1222 dose. These receptors originate from an adult who received the AZD1222 COVID-19 vaccine. The CDR3 runs from the conserved cysteine through the conserved F or W. A D gene is named only where the DNA matches it firmly. Some rows have no size entry. The others give once, few or many, or a class for an expanded clone.

>-|TRBJ1-4|TRBV3-1/TRBV3-2|-
CASSQRGAGDNEKLFF
TGTGCCAGCAGCCAAAGGGGGGCAGGGGATAATGAAAAACTGTTTTTT
>-|TRBJ1-5|TRBV7-2|-
CASSLVYEEVQPQHF
TGTGCCAGCAGCTTAGTGTATGAGGAGGTTCAGCCCCAGCATTTT
>-|TRBJ2-1|TRBV5-1|once
CASSLATDEQFF
TGCGCCAGCAGCTTGGCCACGGATGAGCAGTTCTTC
>-|TRBJ1-4|TRBV19|-
CASSLYLATNEKLFF
TGTGCCAGTAGCCTGTACCTTGCAACTAATGAAAAACTGTTTTTT
>-|TRBJ2-5|TRBV2|few
CASSDRRFQETQYF
TGTGCCAGCAGTGATAGGCGGTTCCAAGAGACCCAGTACTTC
>-|TRBJ2-7|TRBV30|-
CAWSGLVEDEQYF
TGTGCCTGGAGTGGGTTGGTGGAGGACGAGCAGTACTTC
>-|TRBJ2-7|TRBV11-1|-
CASTSQGLSYEQYF
TGTGCCAGCACCTCTCAGGGACTCTCCTACGAGCAGTACTTC
>TRBD1|TRBJ1-2|TRBV30|-
CAWRQGAVYGYTF
TGTGCCTGGAGACAGGGGGCCGTCTATGGCTACACCTTC
>TRBD1|TRBJ1-2|TRBV28|-
CASSLATGGAGGYTF
TGTGCCAGCAGTTTAGCAACAGGGGGCGCAGGTGGCTACACCTTC
>TRBD1|TRBJ1-1|TRBV5-5|-
CASSLVGQGARDTEAFF
TGTGCCAGCAGCTTGGTTGGACAGGGGGCGCGGGACACTGAAGCTTTCTTT
>TRBD1|TRBJ1-2|TRBV6-5|-
CASSYRTGDGYTF
TGTGCCAGCAGTTACCGGACAGGGGATGGCTACACCTTC
>-|TRBJ2-4|TRBV5-6|few
CASSLLGVRSENIQYF
TGTGCCAGCAGCTTACTGGGGGTAAGGTCGGAAAACATTCAGTACTTC
>TRBD1|TRBJ2-5|TRBV25-1|once
CASSELRTGGASRYF
TGTGCCAGCAGTGAATTAAGGACAGGGGGCGCGAGTCGGTACTTC
>TRBD2|TRBJ2-1|TRBV19|-
CASSLRLAGGYNEQFF
TGTGCCAGTAGTCTTCGACTAGCGGGAGGTTACAATGAGCAGTTCTTC
>TRBD1|TRBJ1-2|TRBV30|few
CAWFLVGTGYLYTF
TGTGCCTGGTTTCTGGTCGGGACAGGGTATCTCTACACCTTC
>TRBD2|TRBJ2-7|TRBV3-1/TRBV3-2|-
CASSPQTPLAETYEQYF
TGTGCCAGCAGCCCCCAGACACCCCTAGCGGAGACCTACGAGCAGTACTTC
>-|TRBJ1-1|TRBV28|-
CASTRNGEITEAFF
TGTGCCAGCACCCGAAATGGGGAGATCACTGAAGCTTTCTTT
>TRBD2|TRBJ2-3|TRBV3-1/TRBV3-2|-
CASSPYGLAGVTDTQYF
TGTGCCAGCAGCCCCTACGGACTAGCGGGAGTTACGGATACGCAGTATTTT
>-|TRBJ1-3|TRBV6-1|-
CASSDGGSGNTIYF
TGTGCCAGCAGTGATGGGGGCTCTGGAAACACCATATATTTT
>-|TRBJ2-1|TRBV6-4|-
CASSEAAGSYNEQFF
TGTGCCAGCAGTGAGGCCGCCGGCTCCTACAATGAGCAGTTCTTC
>TRBD1|TRBJ1-1|TRBV7-9|once
CASRVSDRGMRAEAFF
TGTGCCAGCAGGGTCTCGGACAGGGGGATGAGGGCTGAAGCTTTCTTT
>TRBD1|TRBJ1-5|TRBV27|-
CASSLRGGYSNQPQHF
TGTGCCAGCAGTTTGAGAGGGGGCTATAGCAATCAGCCCCAGCATTTT
>TRBD1|TRBJ1-4|TRBV7-2|few
CASSTGTGEGEKLFF
TGTGCCAGCAGCACAGGGACAGGGGAGGGAGAAAAACTGTTTTTT
>TRBD1|TRBJ2-5|TRBV7-2|-
CASSGRDRVGETQYF
TGTGCCAGCAGCGGCCGGGACAGGGTAGGAGAGACCCAGTACTTC
>-|TRBJ1-6|TRBV27|-
CASSLPIGGRNSPLHF
TGTGCCAGCAGTTTACCCATTGGGGGACGGAATTCACCCCTCCACTTT
>-|TRBJ2-7|TRBV25-1|-
CASSEWGSYEQYF
TGTGCCAGCAGTGAATGGGGATCCTACGAGCAGTACTTC
>TRBD1|TRBJ2-7|TRBV28|few
CASSFGTGDYEQYF
TGTGCCAGCAGTTTCGGGACAGGGGACTACGAGCAGTACTTC
>-|TRBJ1-1|TRBV3-1/TRBV3-2|-
CASSPIKGGVAEAFF
TGTGCCAGCAGTCCCATTAAGGGGGGGGTGGCTGAAGCTTTCTTT
>-|TRBJ1-1|TRBV18|-
CASSPIGSDTEAFF
TGTGCCAGCTCACCAATCGGGTCCGACACTGAAGCTTTCTTT
>-|TRBJ2-7|TRBV7-2|-
CASSFPPGLGYEQYF
TGTGCCAGCAGCTTTCCGCCGGGGCTAGGCTACGAGCAGTACTTC
>-|TRBJ1-1|TRBV19|-
CASSTGLTNTEAFF
TGTGCCAGTAGTACGGGACTGACGAACACTGAAGCTTTCTTT
>-|TRBJ1-1|TRBV7-3|-
CASSCLREGNTEAFF
TGTGCCAGCAGCTGCCTCCGCGAGGGGAACACTGAAGCTTTCTTT
>TRBD1|TRBJ1-4|TRBV4-1|-
CASSQAQGGNEKLFF
TGCGCCAGCAGCCAAGCGCAGGGGGGAAATGAAAAACTGTTTTTT
>TRBD2|TRBJ2-7|TRBV24-1|-
CATGGTESYEQYF
TGTGCCACGGGGGGGACGGAATCCTACGAGCAGTACTTC
>TRBD1|TRBJ2-1|TRBV5-1|-
CASSLAGGSGEQFF
TGCGCCAGCAGCTTGGCAGGGGGCTCGGGTGAGCAGTTCTTC
>-|TRBJ1-1|TRBV29-1|-
CSVEQTEFTEAFF
TGCAGCGTTGAGCAGACAGAGTTCACTGAAGCTTTCTTT
>TRBD2|TRBJ2-7|TRBV13|-
CASSAAGGSSYEQYF
TGTGCCAGCAGCGCCGCGGGAGGTAGCTCCTACGAGCAGTACTTC
>-|TRBJ2-3|TRBV3-1/TRBV3-2|-
CASSHRQEGDTQYF
TGTGCCAGCAGCCACCGTCAAGAAGGAGATACGCAGTATTTT